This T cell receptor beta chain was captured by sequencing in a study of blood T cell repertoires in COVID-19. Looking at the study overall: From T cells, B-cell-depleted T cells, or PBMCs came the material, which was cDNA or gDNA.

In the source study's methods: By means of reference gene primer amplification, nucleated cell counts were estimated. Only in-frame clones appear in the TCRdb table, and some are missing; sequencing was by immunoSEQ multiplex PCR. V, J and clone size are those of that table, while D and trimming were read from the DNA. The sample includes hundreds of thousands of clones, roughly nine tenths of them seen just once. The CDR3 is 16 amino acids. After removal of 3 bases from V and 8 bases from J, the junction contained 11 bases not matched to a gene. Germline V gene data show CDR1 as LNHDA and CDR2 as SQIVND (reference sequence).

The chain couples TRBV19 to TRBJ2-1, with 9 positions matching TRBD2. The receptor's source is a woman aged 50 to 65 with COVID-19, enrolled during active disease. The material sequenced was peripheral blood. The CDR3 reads CASSMAEAGGRDEQFF. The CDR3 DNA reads TGTGCCAGTAGTATGGCGGAGGCGGGGGGGAGGGATGAGCAGTTCTTC. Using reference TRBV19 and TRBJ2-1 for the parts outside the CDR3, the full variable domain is DGGITQSPKYLFRKEGQNVTLSCEQNLNHDAMYWYRQDPGQGLRLIYYSQIVNDFQKGDIAEGYSVSREKKESFPLTVTSAQKNPTAFYLCASSMAEAGGRDEQFFGPGTRLTVL.